The 25 T cell receptor beta chains given below trace back to one sample, sequenced in a study of blood T cell repertoires in COVID-19. Using immunoSEQ multiplex PCR, the repertoire was profiled, and TCRdb retains in-frame clones only, with some absent. This table holds 300,000 to 400,000 clones, 85% to 90% found once. Sequencing input: peripheral blood. Every receptor here comes from a woman aged 45-60 years with COVID-19, enrolled during active disease.

V usage is TRBV24-1 and J usage is TRBJ2-5, with TRBD2 matching 11 bases. The CDR3 totals 15 residues. Looked up from germline, CDR1 is KGHDR and CDR2 is SFDVKD. J was trimmed by 4 bases and V by 6 bases; bases with no gene match: 6. This CDR3 reads CATSNSGTSGETQYF. The DNA of the CDR3 is TGTGCCACCAGTAACTCGGGGACTAGCGGAGAGACCCAGTACTTC.

The CDR3 here is CASSYSRGPPYEQYF. Written as DNA, the CDR3 is TGTGCCAGCAGTTACAGCCGGGGTCCCCCCTACGAGCAGTACTTC. The V gene is TRBV6-5, the J gene TRBJ2-7, with D possibly matching TRBD2 (5 bases). CDR1 is MNHEY, CDR2 SVGAGI, per germline. CDR3 length equals 15 residues. The V and J ends lost 2 bases and 2 bases respectively, with 13 bases between them.

The chain couples TRBV19 to TRBJ2-3; 11 bases align to TRBD1. The CDR3 covers 14 residues. CDR1 is LNHDA, CDR2 SQIVND, per germline (reference sequence). The trim removed 6 bases at V and 5 bases at J, leaving 4 bases unmatched. Here the CDR3 reads CASSPDRGQDTQYF. The CDR3 DNA reads TGTGCCAGTAGCCCGGACAGGGGGCAAGATACGCAGTATTTT.

This rearrangement joins TRBV5-1 to TRBJ2-6; TRBD2 matches 14 bases. Trimming at V came to 3 bases and at J to 0 bases, leaving 8 bases not matched to a gene. Germline CDR1 reads SGHRS; CDR2 reads YFSETQ. This CDR3 is 20 amino acids long. CDR3 residues: CASSWRTSGRTTSGANVLTF. CDR3 sequence (DNA): TGCGCCAGCAGCTGGAGGACTAGCGGGAGGACTACCTCTGGGGCCAACGTCCTGACTTTC.

The chain employs TRBV18 and TRBJ2-3; D perhaps matches TRBD1 (6 bases). This CDR3 has 14 amino acids. V was shortened by 4 bases and J by 2 bases, with 10 bases between the two germline ends. Per the germline V gene, CDR1 is KGHSH and CDR2 is LQKENI. CDR3 sequence: CASSLTGFTDTQYF. The CDR3 nucleotides are TGTGCCAGCTCACTTACAGGGTTCACAGATACGCAGTATTTT. The full variable domain, completed using reference TRBV18 and TRBJ2-3, is NAGVMQNPRHLVRRRGQEARLRCSPMKGHSHVYWYRQLPEEGLKFMVYLQKENIIDESGMPKERFSAEFPKEGPSILRIQQVVRGDSAAYFCASSLTGFTDTQYFGPGTRLTVL.

The J gene is TRBJ1-1, the V gene TRBV19; possibly TRBD1 for D (6 bases). Germline V gives CDR1 LNHDA, CDR2 SQIVND (reference sequence). The ends were cut back, 6 bases at V and 0 bases at J, with 8 bases in the middle. This CDR3 has 13 amino acids. CDR3 DNA sequence: TGTGCCAGTAGAAGGACAGTGAACACTGAAGCTTTCTTT. The encoded protein is CASRRTVNTEAFF.

The chain combines TRBV28 with TRBJ2-1, with 7 bases that match TRBD1. Germline V gene data show CDR1 as MDHEN and CDR2 as SYDVKM. The CDR3 has 14 amino acids. J gave up 7 bases and V 4 bases, and 7 bases lay outside the gene matches. This CDR3 is CASSSLDRANEQFF. CDR3 in DNA: TGTGCCAGCAGTTCATTAGACAGGGCGAATGAGCAGTTCTTC.

The chain uses TRBV11-2 and TRBJ1-1, with TRBD1 matching 8 bases. The CDR3 spans 14 residues. V lost 5 bases to trimming and J lost 1 base; unmatched junction nucleotides: 3. Looked up from germline, CDR1 is SGHAT and CDR2 is FQNNGV. The CDR3 DNA reads TGTGCCAGCAGCCTACAGGGGGGGAACACTGAAGCTTTCTTT. This gives the protein CASSLQGGNTEAFF.

The V gene is TRBV5-4, the J gene TRBJ1-6, with 9 bases fitting TRBD1. The CDR3 has 16 residues. With V trimmed by 4 bases and J by 7 bases, 9 bases remained unmatched. The V gene's germline CDR1 is SGHNT and CDR2 YYREEE (reference sequence). The CDR3 coding sequence is TGTGCCAGCAGCCAGCCGGGACAGGGATGGAATTCACCCCTCCACTTT. Protein: CASSQPGQGWNSPLHF.

With respect to this clone: An end of the junction does not agree with germline; a read error may underlie this. The rearrangement joins TRBV6-5 to TRBJ2-6, with unresolved D. CDR1 and CDR2 from the germline V gene are MNHEY and SVGAGI. This CDR3 contains 13 residues. DNA for the CDR3: TGTGCCAGCAGATACTCTGGGGCCAACGTCCTGACTTTC. Translation gives CASRYSGANVLTF.

This rearrangement joins TRBV9 to TRBJ1-3, with D possibly being TRBD1 (6 bases). CDR3 size: 15 residues. From germline, CDR1 is SGDLS and CDR2 YYNGEE. Trimming took off 0 bases at V and 2 bases at J, with 9 bases between the two ends. The CDR3 DNA sequence: TGTGCCAGCAGCGTAGTAGGGGGAGCTGGAAACACCATATATTTT. As protein: CASSVVGGAGNTIYF. Full variable domain (rest looked up from reference TRBV9 and TRBJ1-3): DSGVTQTPKHLITATGQRVTLRCSPRSGDLSVYWYQQSLDQGLQFLIQYYNGEERAKGNILERFSAQQFPDLHSELNLSSLELGDSALYFCASSVVGGAGNTIYFGEGSWLTVV.

V usage is TRBV27 and J usage is TRBJ2-7, with 7 bases that match TRBD2. CDR1 is MNHEY, CDR2 SMNVEV, per germline (reference sequence). V lost 8 bases and J lost 3; bases outside the gene matches: 4. The CDR3 is 12 residues long. The CDR3 DNA reads TGTGCCAGCCTGGGGGAGGGCTACGAGCAGTACTTC. Translation: CASLGEGYEQYF.

The chain combines TRBV15 with TRBJ2-7; TRBD1 agrees at 10 bases. J lost 3 bases, V lost 4 bases, and 6 bases had no gene match. The CDR3 contains 15 residues. Germline V gene lookup returns CDR1 LNHNV and CDR2 YYDKDF (reference sequence). The CDR3 sequence: CATSIGQGGNYEQYF. CDR3 DNA: TGTGCCACCAGCATCGGACAGGGGGGCAACTACGAGCAGTACTTC.

The rearrangement joins TRBV19 to TRBJ1-6; possibly TRBD1 for D (5 bases). The V end lost 2 bases, the J end lost 8 bases, and 13 bases lay between the germline ends. The CDR3 spans 15 residues. Germline assignment: CDR1 LNHDA and CDR2 SQIVND (reference sequence). CDR3 sequence reads: CASSITQRGYSPLHF. The CDR3 DNA reads TGTGCCAGTAGTATAACTCAAAGGGGTTATTCACCCCTCCACTTT. The whole variable domain, filled in from reference TRBV19 and TRBJ1-6, reads DGGITQSPKYLFRKEGQNVTLSCEQNLNHDAMYWYRQDPGQGLRLIYYSQIVNDFQKGDIAEGYSVSREKKESFPLTVTSAQKNPTAFYLCASSITQRGYSPLHFGNGTRLTVT.

This clone has a handful of counts. The chain combines TRBV5-4 with TRBJ2-4, with 8 bases identical to TRBD2. The CDR3 covers 15 residues. The V gene end was trimmed by 1 base and the J gene end by 3 bases; junction bases not matched to a gene: 3. Looked up from germline, CDR1 is SGHNT and CDR2 is YYREEE (reference sequence). This CDR3 is CASSLTSGGKNIQYF. The CDR3 region has the DNA TGTGCCAGCAGCTTGACTAGCGGCGGCAAAAACATTCAGTACTTC.

The chain employs TRBV15 and TRBJ2-4; TRBD2 might be the D (5 bases). V lost 3 bases, J lost 4 bases, and 19 bases lay in between. CDR1 and CDR2 (germline): LNHNV, YYDKDF (reference sequence). The CDR3 spans 17 residues. In DNA form, the CDR3 reads TGTGCCACCAGCAGGGGAGCAGGCCAAAAAGGGAAAAACATTCAGTACTTC. Translating it yields CATSRGAGQKGKNIQYF.

The chain combines TRBV3-1 (or the pseudogene TRBV3-2) with TRBJ1-1, with 10 positions matching TRBD1. CDR3 size: 18 residues. V shed 2 bases, J shed 2 bases, and the junction held 11 bases outside the gene matches. The germline V gene has CDR1 LGHDT and CDR2 YNNKEL (reference sequence). The DNA of the CDR3 is TGTGCCAGCAGCCAACCGCCGGGACAGGGGCAAACCAACACTGAAGCTTTCTTT. The encoded protein is CASSQPPGQGQTNTEAFF.

The chain joins TRBV12-3 or TRBV12-4 to TRBJ1-1, with no clear D. The CDR3 runs to 13 residues. The germline V and J ends were trimmed by 5 bases and 6 bases, with 13 bases remaining between them. In nucleotides, the CDR3 is TGTGCCAGCAGTATAGTTAGCTTCTCTGAAGCTTTCTTT. Protein: CASSIVSFSEAFF.

V and J are TRBV11-3 and TRBJ1-1, with 9 bases identical to TRBD1. The CDR3 covers 14 residues. Per germline, CDR1 SGHNT and CDR2 YENEEA. V trimming: 4 bases; J trimming: 4 bases; junction bases outside the gene matches: 4. The CDR3 sequence is CASSWDRVSTEAFF. The CDR3 coding sequence is TGTGCCAGCAGCTGGGACAGGGTTAGCACTGAAGCTTTCTTT.

V gene TRBV15 combines with J gene TRBJ1-4, with TRBD1 identical over 7 bases. The CDR3 has 16 amino acids. Trimming at V came to 0 bases and at J to 4 bases, leaving 5 bases not matched to a gene. CDR1 is LNHNV, CDR2 YYDKDF, per germline (reference sequence). The CDR3 reads CATSRDPTGYNEKLFF. As DNA, the CDR3 is TGTGCCACCAGCAGAGACCCGACAGGGTATAATGAAAAACTGTTTTTT.

A single count supports this clone. The chain has TRBV7-6 and TRBJ2-7, with 10 bases matching TRBD1. Germline V gives CDR1 SGHVS, CDR2 FNYEAQ. This CDR3 spans 15 amino acids. V shed 5 bases, J shed 3 bases, and the junction held 7 bases outside the gene matches. The CDR3 reads CASSPRTGGFYEQYF. The CDR3 DNA reads as TGTGCCAGCAGCCCCAGGACAGGGGGATTCTACGAGCAGTACTTC.

CDR3 DNA: TGCGCCAGCAGCTTTGGGGGACAGGGATACAATGAGCAGTTCTTC. This codes for CASSFGGQGYNEQFF. The chain joins TRBV5-1 to TRBJ2-1, with 9 bases lining up with TRBD1. V lost 2 bases to trimming and J lost 4 bases; unmatched junction nucleotides: 4. This CDR3 is built from 15 residues. Looked up from germline, CDR1 is SGHRS and CDR2 is YFSETQ. The full variable domain, completed using reference TRBV5-1 and TRBJ2-1, is KAGVTQTPRYLIKTRGQQVTLSCSPISGHRSVSWYQQTPGQGLQFLFEYFSETQRNKGNFPGRFSGRQFSNSRSEMNVSTLELGDSALYLCASSFGGQGYNEQFFGPGTRLTVL.

The chain is built from TRBV7-2 and TRBJ1-5, with 8 positions matching TRBD1. The CDR3 extends over 15 amino acids. The V and J ends lost 1 base and 6 bases, in that order; junction bases with no gene match: 5. The germline gives CDR1 SGHTA, CDR2 FQGNSA. CDR3 coding DNA: TGTGCCAGCAGCTTAGGACAGGGGTTCTTTCAGCCCCAGCATTTT. It translates to CASSLGQGFFQPQHF.

The table lists this clone with a count of one. The J gene is TRBJ2-1, the V gene TRBV4-1; 8 bases fit TRBD2. The CDR3 covers 17 residues. V shed 4 bases, J shed 2 bases, and the junction held 10 bases outside the gene matches. The V gene's germline CDR1 is MGHRA and CDR2 YSYEKL. The CDR3 region has the DNA TGCGCCAGCAGCCCCCTCGGCGGGAGGACCCCCTACAATGAGCAGTTCTTC. Translating it yields CASSPLGGRTPYNEQFF.

This sequence joins TRBV6-5 and TRBJ2-7, with TRBD2 matching over 9 bases. The CDR3 is 13 amino acids. CDR1 is MNHEY and CDR2 is SVGAGI in the germline V gene. The V segment lost 8 bases and the J segment 7 bases; nucleotides outside the gene matches: 9. The CDR3 is CASRAGGIREQYF. CDR3 bases: TGTGCCAGCCGAGCGGGAGGAATAAGGGAGCAGTACTTC.